This entry lists 8 T cell receptor beta chains sequenced from one sample in a study of cytomegalovirus exposure and HLA in healthy donors. The PCR was carried out with 60 Vbeta primers and 13 Jbeta primers. TCRdb keeps only in-frame clones here, not all; method: immunoSEQ multiplex PCR. Of approximately 99,000 clones listed, 79% are singletons. The specimen sequenced was PBMCs. The receptors here all came from a male donor in good health and CMV-seropositive.

In DNA, the CDR3 is TGCGCCAGCAGCCCAGGGACACCCCTCTACGAGCAGTACTTC. Protein: CASSPGTPLYEQYF. The gene calls are TRBV4-1 and TRBJ2-7; tentative D call: TRBD1 (6 bases). CDR3 length equals 14 residues. V lost 4 bases to trimming and J lost 3 bases, with 13 bases between them. Germline V gene data show CDR1 as MGHRA and CDR2 as YSYEKL.

The rearrangement uses TRBV7-9 and TRBJ1-4, with TRBD1 matching 7 bases. Germline V lookup: CDR1 SEHNR, CDR2 FQNEAQ (reference sequence). The CDR3 has 14 amino acids. V lost 4 bases and J lost 7; bases outside the gene matches: 6. The DNA for the CDR3 is TGTGCCAGCAGCTGGGACAGTTTGCGTGAAAAACTGTTTTTT. Translating gives CASSWDSLREKLFF.

The chain recombines TRBV13 with TRBJ2-1; 13 positions match TRBD2. Germline CDR1 reads PRHDT; CDR2 reads FYEKMQ (reference sequence). Losses at the gene ends were 6 bases for V and 8 bases for J; bases not matched to a gene: 13. The CDR3 consists of 17 residues. CDR3 bases: TGTGCCAGCAGAGATCGTACGGGACTAGCGGGGCGGGATGAGCAGTTCTTC. Protein product: CASRDRTGLAGRDEQFF.

The chain combines TRBV13 with TRBJ1-3; D gene uncertain. This CDR3 region has 12 residues. Between the trimmed V and J ends, which lost 4 bases and 4 bases, there was a span of 5 bases. Germline assignment: CDR1 PRHDT and CDR2 FYEKMQ (reference sequence). In nucleotides, the CDR3 is TGTGCCAGCAGCTCACAGGGAAACACCATATATTTT. Protein sequence: CASSSQGNTIYF.

This sequence joins TRBV5-6 and TRBJ1-2, with TRBD1 matching over 7 bases. The germline V gene has CDR1 SGHDT and CDR2 YYEEEE. The J segment lost 13 bases and the V segment lost 0 bases, leaving 6 bases of the junction unmatched. The length of the CDR3 is 12 residues. CDR3 amino acids: CASSLEKGAFTF. CDR3 sequence (DNA): TGTGCCAGCAGCTTGGAGAAGGGGGCATTCACCTTC.

This rearrangement joins TRBV27 to TRBJ1-2; perhaps TRBD1 as D (6 bases). Germline V gene lookup returns CDR1 MNHEY and CDR2 SMNVEV (reference sequence). This CDR3 spans 13 amino acids. V was pared by 5 bases and J by 1 base, with 8 bases between. The CDR3 is CASSGDNNYGYTF. CDR3 bases: TGTGCCAGCAGTGGGGACAATAACTATGGCTACACCTTC.

The chain carries TRBV5-1 and TRBJ2-5, with TRBD2 matching over 10 bases. The CDR3 length is 14 residues. The trim removed 4 bases at V and 2 bases at J, leaving 2 bases unmatched. Germline values: CDR1 SGHRS, CDR2 YFSETQ. The CDR3 DNA sequence: TGCGCCAGCAGCCCAGCGGGGGGGCAAGAGACCCAGTACTTC. The encoded protein is CASSPAGGQETQYF.

This chain joins TRBV29-1 and TRBJ1-2, with 8 nucleotides matching TRBD1. Germline V gene data show CDR1 as SQVTM and CDR2 as ANQGSEA. This CDR3 spans 15 amino acids. V lost 6 bases, J lost 0 bases, and 9 bases stayed unmatched. For the CDR3, the DNA is TGCAGCGTCCCAGGACAGGGCGGATCTAACTATGGCTACACCTTC. It is translated as CSVPGQGGSNYGYTF.